Listed below are T cell receptor beta chains from one sample, sequenced in a study of blood T cell repertoires in COVID-19. Assay: immunoSEQ multiplex PCR; the TCRdb copy retains only in-frame clones and omits some. This sample yields some 200,000 clones, of which 85% to 90% are seen a single time; approximately 3.5% belongs to the top ten. Material: PBMCs or T cells enriched from blood (not recorded which). The receptors here all came from a woman between 18 and 29 years old in a cohort exposed to, infected with or recovered from COVID-19 (not recorded which). CDR3s include the opening cysteine and the closing phenylalanine or tryptophan. A D gene is named only where the DNA matches it firmly. Not all rows give a size; the values are once, few, many and, for expanded clones, a class.

>TRBJ2-3|TRBV6-4|14|few|TRBD1
CASRLGQGPDTQYF
TGTGCCAGCAGATTGGGACAGGGACCGGATACGCAGTATTTT
>TRBJ1-4|TRBV11-2|15|once|-
CASSLVPNSNEKLFF
TGTGCCAGCAGCTTAGTCCCAAATTCTAATGAAAAACTGTTTTTT
>TRBJ2-2|TRBV9|17|-|-
CASSVAPQGTNTGELFF
TGTGCCAGCAGCGTAGCGCCACAGGGAACGAACACCGGGGAGCTGTTTTTT
>TRBJ2-2|TRBV24-1|16|-|TRBD1
CATSDFLGGNTGELFF
TGTGCCACCAGTGATTTCCTAGGGGGCAACACCGGGGAGCTGTTTTTT
>TRBJ2-2|TRBV6-5|13|-|-
CASSPTRSGELFF
TGTGCCAGCAGTCCGACTAGGTCCGGGGAGCTGTTTTTT
>TRBJ1-2|TRBV19|16|-|-
CASSTSHDTLYYGYTF
TGTGCCAGTAGTACCTCACATGACACTCTGTACTATGGCTACACCTTC
>TRBJ2-2|TRBV4-1|15|-|-
CASSQGGGATGELFF
TGCGCCAGCAGCCAAGGGGGTGGGGCCACCGGGGAGCTGTTTTTT
>TRBJ1-1|TRBV9|13|-|-
CASSTHGGTEAFF
TGTGCCAGCAGCACCCACGGAGGCACTGAAGCTTTCTTT
>TRBJ1-5|TRBV28|16|-|-
CASIKGGVDSNQPQHF
TGTGCCAGCATCAAGGGGGGGGTGGATAGCAATCAGCCCCAGCATTTT
>TRBJ1-5|TRBV28|15|-|-
CASSKGRQVNQPQHF
TGTGCCAGCAGTAAGGGGCGACAGGTCAATCAGCCCCAGCATTTT
>TRBJ1-1|TRBV27|15|-|-
CASSLVRVRHTEAFF
TGTGCCAGCAGTTTAGTACGGGTGCGGCACACTGAAGCTTTCTTT
>TRBJ2-3|TRBV29-1|18|-|TRBD2
CSVVIEGLGAGRADTQYF
TGCAGCGTTGTTATAGAGGGCCTAGGGGCAGGGAGGGCAGATACGCAGTATTTT
>TRBJ1-6|TRBV5-5|13|-|-
CASSLQGDSPLHF
TGTGCCAGCAGCTTACAGGGTGATTCACCCCTCCACTTT
>TRBJ1-2|TRBV2|16|-|TRBD1
CASSEQTGVGPYGYTF
TGTGCCAGCAGTGAACAGACAGGGGTGGGGCCCTATGGCTACACCTTC
>TRBJ2-3|TRBV3-1/TRBV3-2|15|-|-
CASSPTGISTDTQYF
TGTGCCAGCAGCCCAACCGGGATTAGCACAGATACGCAGTATTTT
>TRBJ1-6|TRBV3-1/TRBV3-2|16|-|TRBD1
CASSQGLGQGYSPLHF
TGTGCCAGCAGCCAAGGCCTGGGACAGGGGTACTCACCCCTCCACTTT
>TRBJ2-7|TRBV6-2/TRBV6-3|18|-|TRBD2
CASSYSVGGLAGVYEQYF
TGTGCCAGCAGTTACAGCGTGGGCGGGCTAGCGGGAGTCTACGAGCAGTACTTC
>TRBJ1-1|TRBV24-1|15|-|TRBD1
CATSTTGTGNTEAFF
TGTGCCACCAGTACGACCGGGACAGGTAACACTGAAGCTTTCTTT
>TRBJ1-2|TRBV5-1|15|-|-
CASSVDGLQNYGYTF
TGCGCCAGCAGCGTCGACGGACTTCAGAACTATGGCTACACCTTC
>TRBJ1-6|TRBV20-1|14|once|-
CSASLRGYNSPLHF
TGCAGTGCTAGTTTGCGGGGGTATAATTCACCCCTCCACTTT
>TRBJ2-7|TRBV25-1|16|-|TRBD1
CASSEEGQGTSYEQYF
TGTGCCAGCAGTGAAGAGGGACAGGGGACCTCCTACGAGCAGTACTTC
>TRBJ2-7|TRBV7-8|17|once|TRBD2
CASSLWTLAGTAYEQYF
TGTGCCAGCAGCTTATGGACGCTAGCGGGTACAGCCTACGAGCAGTACTTC
>TRBJ1-5|TRBV6-4|15|-|-
CASPRARGSNQPQHF
TGTGCCAGCCCGCGGGCGAGAGGAAGCAATCAGCCCCAGCATTTT
>TRBJ2-2|TRBV5-4|17|-|TRBD2
CASSSELAGGVTGELFF
TGTGCCAGCAGCTCAGAACTAGCGGGAGGGGTCACCGGGGAGCTGTTTTTT
>TRBJ2-3|TRBV28|15|once|TRBD2
CASSHSGDLTDTQYF
TGTGCCAGCAGTCATAGCGGGGATCTCACAGATACGCAGTATTTT
>TRBJ2-5|TRBV11-2|15|once|TRBD1
CASSPSPGTGKTQYF
TGTGCCAGCAGCCCATCTCCAGGGACAGGGAAGACCCAGTACTTC
>TRBJ1-2|TRBV30|14|-|TRBD1
CAWAEGTANYGYTF
TGTGCCTGGGCTGAAGGGACAGCTAACTATGGCTACACCTTC
>TRBJ1-2|TRBV30|12|-|-
CAWSKAVGGYTF
TGTGCCTGGAGTAAAGCCGTTGGTGGCTACACCTTC
>TRBJ1-1|TRBV7-3|16|-|-
CASSPTSQKMNTEAFF
TGTGCCAGCAGCCCTACATCACAGAAAATGAACACTGAAGCTTTCTTT
>TRBJ1-1|TRBV6-6|12|-|-
CACGASHTEAFF
TGTGCGTGTGGGGCCAGCCACACTGAAGCTTTCTTT
>TRBJ1-3|TRBV27|15|-|-
CASKWQAGEGNTIYF
TGTGCCAGCAAGTGGCAGGCCGGGGAGGGAAACACCATATATTTT
>TRBJ1-1|TRBV27|15|-|TRBD1
CASSAPGQGVTEAFF
TGTGCCAGCAGTGCTCCGGGACAGGGAGTCACTGAAGCTTTCTTT
>TRBJ2-7|TRBV3-1/TRBV3-2|14|-|-
CASSQDLEGLEQYF
TGTGCCAGCAGCCAAGATTTAGAGGGCCTCGAGCAGTACTTC
>TRBJ1-1|TRBV28|15|once|TRBD1
CASSFPRTGNTEAFF
TGTGCCAGCAGTTTCCCCAGGACAGGGAACACTGAAGCTTTCTTT
>TRBJ2-5|TRBV4-1|15|-|-
CASSQEERNEETQYF
TGCGCCAGCAGCCAAGAGGAGCGTAACGAAGAGACCCAGTACTTC
>TRBJ2-2|TRBV7-2|16|-|TRBD2
CASSQVAGGGTGELFF
TGTGCCAGCAGCCAAGTCGCGGGAGGGGGCACCGGGGAGCTGTTTTTT
>TRBJ2-7|TRBV11-2|15|-|TRBD1
CASSQTWTGGYEQYF
TGTGCCAGCAGCCAAACGTGGACAGGGGGCTACGAGCAGTACTTC
>TRBJ1-6|TRBV24-1|13|-|-
CATQGSYNSPLHF
TGTGCCACCCAGGGCTCCTATAATTCACCCCTCCACTTT
>TRBJ1-1|TRBV10-3|14|once|-
CAISERREDTEAFF
TGTGCCATCAGTGAGAGAAGGGAGGACACTGAAGCTTTCTTT
>TRBJ1-2|TRBV7-6|19|-|TRBD1
CASSLGIKQGQEGNYGYTF
TGTGCCAGCAGCTTAGGGATAAAGCAGGGACAGGAGGGTAACTATGGCTACACCTTC
>TRBJ1-1|TRBV12-3/TRBV12-4|13|-|TRBD1
CASRGTVRAEAFF
TGTGCCAGCAGAGGGACAGTTCGCGCTGAAGCTTTCTTT
>TRBJ1-3|TRBV19|18|-|-
CASSVRSGTTLSGNTIYF
TGTGCCAGTAGTGTCCGGTCAGGGACAACTCTCTCTGGAAACACCATATATTTT
>TRBJ1-1|TRBV5-4|16|-|TRBD1
CASSPRPGTANTEAFF
TGTGCCAGCAGCCCCCGTCCCGGGACAGCGAACACTGAAGCTTTCTTT
>TRBJ2-3|TRBV3-1/TRBV3-2|15|once|TRBD1
CASSYRGFGTDTQYF
TGTGCCAGCAGCTACAGGGGGTTTGGCACAGATACGCAGTATTTT
>TRBJ1-5|TRBV6-5|14|-|-
CASRDPSGRQPQHF
TGTGCCAGCAGGGATCCCAGCGGGAGGCAGCCCCAGCATTTT
>TRBJ1-1|TRBV18|13|once|-
CASSSTGPTEAFF
TGTGCCAGCTCGTCGACAGGCCCCACTGAAGCTTTCTTT
>TRBJ1-6|TRBV7-9|12|-|-
CASSLEQSPLHF
TGTGCCAGCAGCTTAGAACAATCACCCCTCCACTTT
>TRBJ1-6|TRBV27|16|-|-
CASRARGSSYNSPLHF
TGTGCCAGCAGGGCTCGGGGGAGCTCCTATAATTCACCCCTCCACTTT
>TRBJ1-3|TRBV5-8|14|-|-
CASSLAPGGNTIYF
TGTGCCAGCAGCTTGGCCCCAGGTGGAAACACCATATATTTT
>TRBJ2-3|TRBV6-4|13|many|-
CASSERPTDTQYF
TGTGCCAGCAGTGAGCGGCCCACAGATACGCAGTATTTT